A single T cell receptor (beta chain) is shown here with its context. These data are taken from a study of blood T cell repertoires in COVID-19. The overall study: Nucleic acid was either cDNA or gDNA, and it came from T cells, B-cell-depleted T cells, or PBMCs.

Only in-frame clones appear in the TCRdb table, and some are missing; sequencing was by immunoSEQ multiplex PCR. Among roughly 140,000 clones, roughly 88% were seen once, and the ten largest hold roughly 28%. This CDR3 has 17 amino acids. With 0 bases removed from V and 5 bases from J, the gap between germline ends came to 19 bases. Germline values: CDR1 SGHTA, CDR2 FQGNSA. V usage is TRBV7-2 and J usage is TRBJ2-5; TRBD1 might be the D (6 bases). The TCR was taken from a human donor in a cohort sampled during active COVID-19. Specimen: peripheral blood. The CDR3 loop reads CASSLAIRGRGRETQYF. The CDR3 nucleotides read TGTGCCAGCAGCTTAGCCATCAGGGGCAGGGGACGGGAGACCCAGTACTTC.